The 26 T cell receptor beta chains below come from one sample, sequenced in a study of T cell repertoires in cytomegalovirus infection. For these TCRs, the target antigens are not known. TCRdb re-derived calls from the reads in MiXCR, one entry per CDR3 protein. The repertoire holds around 140,000 distinct CDR3 sequences, with more than 30% as singletons. Specimen: CD8+ T cells from cultured PBMCs, collected from culture after CMV antigen stimulation. Receptor source: a human donor in good health (CMV status not recorded). Some clones in this sample may be carry-over from other donors' samples.

This chain uses TRBV3-1 with TRBJ2-3; weak D call: TRBD2 (6 bases). The CDR3 is made up of 13 amino acids. The germline V gene has CDR1 LGHDT and CDR2 YNNKEL (reference sequence). V was trimmed by 4 bases and J by 4 bases, leaving 9 bases between them. The CDR3 spells CASSPEGPDTQYF. CDR3 DNA: TGTGCCAGCAGCCCGGAGGGCCCAGATACGCAGTATTTT.

This clonotype was seen only once. The chain is built from TRBV6-5 and TRBJ2-7; 11 bases are a match to TRBD2. The CDR3 runs to 15 residues. CDR1 and CDR2 from the germline V gene are MNHEY and SVGAGI. V lost 4 bases, J lost 6 bases, and 8 bases stayed unmatched. CDR3 in DNA: TGTGCCAGCAGTTCGTTAGCGGGGGGGCTCTCCGAGCAGTACTTC. It encodes CASSSLAGGLSEQYF.

The gene calls are TRBV27 and TRBJ1-2, with 8 bases aligning to TRBD1. The germline V gene encodes CDR1 MNHEY and CDR2 SMNVEV (reference sequence). The CDR3 sequence is 14 residues long. Germline trimming cut 5 bases from V and 7 bases from J; bases unmatched to any gene: 9. CDR3 amino acids: CASSVVGQGSGYTF. For the CDR3, the DNA is TGTGCCAGCAGTGTCGTCGGACAGGGAAGTGGCTACACCTTC.

V and J are TRBV14 and TRBJ2-1; the D is unclear. The V gene lost 1 base and the J gene lost 7 bases, with 2 bases spanning the gap. From germline, CDR1 is SGHDN and CDR2 FVKESK. The CDR3 totals 11 residues. Here the CDR3 DNA reads TGTGCCAGCAGCCAAGGGAATGAGCAGTTCTTC. Encoded protein: CASSQGNEQFF.

This chain connects TRBV6-1 to TRBJ2-1, with TRBD2 matching 16 bases. CDR1 is MNHNS, CDR2 SASEGT, per germline. The junction had 6 bases not matched to a gene; V was cut back by 6 bases and J by 1 base. CDR3 length: 18 amino acids. The CDR3 DNA is TGTGCCAGCAGCCCGGGACTAGCGGGGGGGGTTTCCTACAATGAGCAGTTCTTC. It codes for CASSPGLAGGVSYNEQFF.

This clonotype was observed a handful of times. The V call is TRBV19, the J call TRBJ2-7, with 8 bases lining up with TRBD1. The ends lost 5 bases at V and 3 bases at J; junction bases unmatched: 3. CDR3 length equals 13 residues. The V gene's germline CDR1 is LNHDA and CDR2 SQIVND (reference sequence). The CDR3 coding sequence is TGTGCCAGTAGTGCTACAGGGGGCTACGAGCAGTACTTC. This translates into CASSATGGYEQYF.

On this clonotype itself: The junction shows a germline mismatch at one end, possibly a read error. CDR3 coding DNA: TGTGCCAGCAGCTTAGGCGGGGGGTACGAGCAGCACTTC. Translated: CASSLGGGYEQHF. The J gene is TRBJ2-7, the V gene TRBV7-2, with TRBD2 matching over 8 bases. The germline V gene has CDR1 SGHTA and CDR2 FQGNSA. This CDR3 has 13 residues.

The rearrangement joins TRBV9 to TRBJ1-1, with D hard to call. The germline V gene encodes CDR1 SGDLS and CDR2 YYNGEE. The CDR3 length is 13 residues. Between the trimmed V and J ends, which lost 4 bases and 1 base, there was a span of 8 bases. The CDR3 region has the DNA TGTGCCAGCAGCCCCCTGAGGAACACTGAAGCTTTCTTT. Encoded protein: CASSPLRNTEAFF.

This clonotype was counted a single time. The chain is built from TRBV29-1 and TRBJ1-1, with 7 bases that match TRBD1. Trimming removed 2 bases from V and 0 bases from J; junction bases left unmatched: 9. The germline V gene has CDR1 SQVTM and CDR2 ANQGSEA. CDR3 length equals 16 residues. CDR3 coding DNA: TGCAGCGTTGAACCGGAGGGGGCAGGCGTGAACACTGAAGCTTTCTTT. This encodes CSVEPEGAGVNTEAFF.

This clonotype was picked up many times. This chain joins TRBV7-2 and TRBJ1-2; D is possibly TRBD1 (5 bases). This CDR3 has 12 residues. The germline V and J ends were trimmed by 5 bases and 6 bases, with 10 bases remaining between them. Germline V gives CDR1 SGHTA, CDR2 FQGNSA. The CDR3 protein is CASSPRTHGYTF. The DNA of the CDR3 is TGTGCCAGCAGCCCGAGGACACATGGCTACACCTTC.

This CDR3 is CASSFRFAQDEQFF. CDR3 bases: TGTGCCAGCAGTTTCAGGTTCGCCCAGGATGAGCAGTTCTTC. The rearrangement joins TRBV12-3 or TRBV12-4 to TRBJ2-1; D unresolved. CDR3 length equals 14 residues. Trimming took off 3 bases at V and 8 bases at J, with 14 bases between the two ends.

The table lists this clonotype with a few counts. This sequence joins TRBV2 and TRBJ2-7; D call uncertain. Germline CDR1 reads SNHLY; CDR2 reads FYNNEI. V lost 3 bases and J lost 3, with 9 bases in between. The CDR3 has 13 residues. CDR3 loop: CASSESGYYEQYF. DNA for the CDR3: TGTGCCAGCAGTGAGTCAGGATACTACGAGCAGTACTTC.

The table lists this clonotype with a few counts. The rearrangement joins TRBV6-2 or TRBV6-3 to TRBJ2-2, with D maybe TRBD2 (6 bases). V was pared by 3 bases and J by 3 bases, with 14 bases between. This CDR3 has 16 residues. From germline, CDR1 is MNHEY and CDR2 SVGEGT. CDR3 nucleotide sequence: TGTGCCAGCAGTTATCGGCAGGGAGGATACACCGGGGAGCTGTTTTTT. Its translation is CASSYRQGGYTGELFF.

This clonotype has at least ten counts. The V gene is TRBV10-3, the J gene TRBJ2-7; the D is unclear. This CDR3 has 13 residues. Per germline, CDR1 ENHRY and CDR2 SYGVKD. V was pared by 3 bases and J by 0 bases, with 6 bases between. CDR3 DNA sequence: TGTGCCATCAGTGAAGAGGCCTCCTACGAGCAGTACTTC. Amino acid sequence: CAISEEASYEQYF.

A few counts support this clonotype. The J gene is TRBJ1-1, the V gene TRBV4-2; 10 bases map to TRBD1. V shed 4 bases and J 0 bases; nucleotides not matched to a gene: 5. Looked up from germline, CDR1 is LGHNA and CDR2 is YNFKEQ. This CDR3 comprises 16 residues. CDR3 DNA sequence: TGTGCCAGCAGCCCAGGGACAGGGGCTCTGAACACTGAAGCTTTCTTT. Its protein is CASSPGTGALNTEAFF.

The chain joins TRBV7-3 to TRBJ1-1; no firm D call. Trimming took off 8 bases at V and 1 base at J, with 14 bases between the two ends. CDR1 SGHTA and CDR2 FQGTGA come from the germline V gene. The CDR3 is 14 amino acids. The CDR3 protein is CASGDHTANTEAFF. The CDR3 DNA reads TGTGCCAGCGGCGATCATACAGCGAACACTGAAGCTTTCTTT.

This sequence joins TRBV11-1 and TRBJ2-7; D assignment may be TRBD1 or TRBD2 (5 bases each). CDR1 SGHAT and CDR2 FQDESV come from the germline V gene (reference sequence). The CDR3 loop spans 12 amino acids. Trimming stripped 5 bases from V and 5 bases from J, with 10 bases between. The CDR3 DNA reads TGTGCCAGCAGCCCCTGGGGGAACGAGCAGTACTTC. Residues: CASSPWGNEQYF.

This clonotype was seen many times. The CDR3 region is CASSLRTGAGQETQYF. CDR3 nucleotide sequence: TGTGCCAGCAGTTTGAGGACAGGGGCCGGTCAGGAGACCCAGTACTTC. The chain uses TRBV7-9 and TRBJ2-5, with TRBD1 matching 9 bases. CDR1 and CDR2 (germline): SEHNR, FQNEAQ (reference sequence). Trimming at V came to 6 bases and at J to 5 bases, leaving 13 bases not matched to a gene. The CDR3 covers 16 residues.

This rearrangement joins TRBV7-2 to TRBJ2-7, with 8 bases lining up with TRBD2. The CDR3 has 16 residues. CDR1 SGHTA and CDR2 FQGNSA come from the germline V gene. Trimming cost V 1 base and J 2 bases; bases outside gene matches: 7. The chain's CDR3 is CASSLDGGGSPYEQYF. DNA of the CDR3: TGTGCCAGCAGCTTAGACGGGGGGGGGTCACCCTACGAGCAGTACTTC.

The rearrangement uses TRBV27 and TRBJ1-1; D may be TRBD1 (5 bases). Trimming pared 6 bases from V and 2 bases from J, leaving 13 bases between. This CDR3 region has 14 residues. Germline V gene sequence: CDR1 MNHEY, CDR2 SMNVEV (reference sequence). CDR3 in DNA: TGTGCCAGCAGCCCATCCACAGGCAACACTGAAGCTTTCTTT. Protein: CASSPSTGNTEAFF.

The J gene is TRBJ1-1, the V gene TRBV7-2; D is perhaps TRBD1 (6 bases). The V gene's germline CDR1 is SGHTA and CDR2 FQGNSA. The CDR3 contains 17 residues. V dropped 0 bases and J dropped 3 bases, with 17 bases sitting between them. The CDR3 spells CASSLATRGGADTEAFF. CDR3 in DNA: TGTGCCAGCAGCTTAGCCACTAGGGGGGGCGCGGACACTGAAGCTTTCTTT.

This clonotype was seen only a few times. The chain links TRBV10-3 to TRBJ1-1, with D tentatively TRBD1 (5 bases). There are 14 residues in the CDR3. Trimming took off 10 bases at V and 0 bases at J, with 15 bases between the two ends. Per germline, CDR1 ENHRY and CDR2 SYGVKD. CDR3 amino acids: CATSLGPVNTEAFF. The CDR3 DNA follows: TGTGCCACCTCCTTGGGGCCCGTGAACACTGAAGCTTTCTTT.

This clonotype has ten or more counts. This chain connects TRBV12-3 or TRBV12-4 to TRBJ1-1; D is possibly TRBD1 (5 bases). CDR3 length: 14 residues. V was pared by 3 bases and J by 0 bases, with 8 bases between. CDR3 DNA: TGTGCCAGCAGTTTGGGGACGGTGAACACTGAAGCTTTCTTT. Encoded protein: CASSLGTVNTEAFF.

This clonotype has a handful of counts. The rearrangement uses TRBV7-2 and TRBJ2-7; 8 nucleotides agree with TRBD2. The CDR3 consists of 17 residues. The germline CDR1 and CDR2 sequences are SGHTA and FQGNSA. V lost 1 base and J lost 3; bases outside the gene matches: 11. The CDR3 DNA reads as TGTGCCAGCAGCTTAGGGCTAGCGGGCCCCCCTCTCTACGAGCAGTACTTC. Encoded protein: CASSLGLAGPPLYEQYF.

V is TRBV6-2 or TRBV6-3 and J is TRBJ1-1; D is unclear. The CDR3 loop spans 14 amino acids. CDR1 and CDR2 from the germline V gene are MNHEY and SVGEGT. V was cut by 0 bases and J by 2 bases, with 7 bases left in between. The CDR3 DNA follows: TGTGCCAGCAGTTACTCAAGACTCAACACTGAAGCTTTCTTT. Residues: CASSYSRLNTEAFF.

This clonotype was recorded once. This chain uses TRBV6-6 with TRBJ2-7; a possible D gene is TRBD2 (5 bases). The CDR3 sequence is 14 residues long. Germline CDR1 and CDR2: MNHNY and SVGAGI (reference sequence). V shed 2 bases and J shed 0 bases, with 8 bases lying between them. Here the CDR3 reads CASSYPGSSYEQYF. CDR3 DNA sequence: TGTGCCAGCAGTTACCCGGGATCCTCCTACGAGCAGTACTTC.